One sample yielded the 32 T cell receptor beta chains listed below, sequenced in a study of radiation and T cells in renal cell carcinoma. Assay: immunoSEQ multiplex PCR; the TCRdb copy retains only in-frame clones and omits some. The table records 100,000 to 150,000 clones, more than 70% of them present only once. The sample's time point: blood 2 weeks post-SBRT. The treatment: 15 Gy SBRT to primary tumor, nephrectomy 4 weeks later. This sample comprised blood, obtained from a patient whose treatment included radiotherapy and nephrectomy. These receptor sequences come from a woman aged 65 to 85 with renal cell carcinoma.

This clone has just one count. DNA of the CDR3: TGTGCCAGCAGTTACTCGACTCTTAGCAATCAGCCCCAGCATTTT. Amino acid sequence: CASSYSTLSNQPQHF. The chain recombines TRBV6-6 with TRBJ1-5; D remains unclear. CDR1 is MNHNY and CDR2 is SVGAGI in the germline V gene (reference sequence). CDR3 size: 15 residues. The V end was cut by 0 bases, the J end by 0 bases, with 6 bases between.

The CDR3 loop is CASSPTPENTEAFF. CDR3 nucleotide sequence: TGTGCCAGCAGCCCAACCCCTGAAAACACTGAAGCTTTCTTT. The V call is TRBV9, the J call TRBJ1-1; D remains unclear. CDR3 length equals 14 residues. Germline lookup yields CDR1 SGDLS and CDR2 YYNGEE. Trimming removed 4 bases at V and 2 bases at J, with 12 bases between.

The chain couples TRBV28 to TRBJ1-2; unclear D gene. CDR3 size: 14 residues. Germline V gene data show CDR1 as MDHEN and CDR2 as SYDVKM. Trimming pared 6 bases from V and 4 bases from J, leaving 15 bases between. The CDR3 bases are TGTGCCAGCAGATCGCCCGGACGCCTCTATGGCTACACCTTC. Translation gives CASRSPGRLYGYTF.

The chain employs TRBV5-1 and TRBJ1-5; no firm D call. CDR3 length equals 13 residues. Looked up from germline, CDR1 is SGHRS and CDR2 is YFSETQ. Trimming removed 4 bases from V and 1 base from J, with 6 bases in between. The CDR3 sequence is CASSVISNQPQHF. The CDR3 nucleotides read TGCGCCAGCAGCGTTATAAGCAATCAGCCCCAGCATTTT.

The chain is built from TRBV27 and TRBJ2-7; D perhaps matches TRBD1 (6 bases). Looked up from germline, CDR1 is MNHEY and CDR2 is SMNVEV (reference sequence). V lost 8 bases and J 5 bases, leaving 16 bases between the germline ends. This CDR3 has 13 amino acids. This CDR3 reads CASHRTGSHEQYF. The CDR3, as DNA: TGTGCCAGCCACCGAACAGGGTCCCACGAGCAGTACTTC.

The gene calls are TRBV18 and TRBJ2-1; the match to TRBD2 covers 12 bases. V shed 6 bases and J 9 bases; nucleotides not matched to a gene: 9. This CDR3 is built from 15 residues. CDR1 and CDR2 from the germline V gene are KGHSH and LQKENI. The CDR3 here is CASSSLAGGDTEQFF. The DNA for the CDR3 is TGTGCCAGCTCGTCACTAGCGGGGGGAGATACTGAGCAGTTCTTC.

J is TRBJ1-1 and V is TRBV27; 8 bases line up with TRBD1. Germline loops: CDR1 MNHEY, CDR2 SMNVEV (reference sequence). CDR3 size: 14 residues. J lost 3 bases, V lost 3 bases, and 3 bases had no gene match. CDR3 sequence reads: CASSFGQGYTEAFF. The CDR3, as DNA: TGTGCCAGCAGTTTCGGACAGGGATACACTGAAGCTTTCTTT.

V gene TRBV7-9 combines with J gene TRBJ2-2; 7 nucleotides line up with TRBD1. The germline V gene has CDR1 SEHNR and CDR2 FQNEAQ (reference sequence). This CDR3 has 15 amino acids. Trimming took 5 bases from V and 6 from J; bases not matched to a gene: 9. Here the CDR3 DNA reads TGTGCCAGCAGCCTTACACAGGGGACGGCCGGGGAGCTGTTTTTT. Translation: CASSLTQGTAGELFF.

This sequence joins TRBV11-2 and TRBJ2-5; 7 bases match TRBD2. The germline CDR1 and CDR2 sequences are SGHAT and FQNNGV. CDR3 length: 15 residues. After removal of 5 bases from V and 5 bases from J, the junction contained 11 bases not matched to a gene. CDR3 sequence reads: CASSPRVGGGETQYF. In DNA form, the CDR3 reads TGTGCCAGCAGCCCCCGAGTGGGGGGAGGGGAGACCCAGTACTTC.

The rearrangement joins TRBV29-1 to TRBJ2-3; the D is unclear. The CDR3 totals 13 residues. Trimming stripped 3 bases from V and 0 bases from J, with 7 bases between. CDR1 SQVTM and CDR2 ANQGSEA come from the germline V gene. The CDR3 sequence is CSVDSPSTDTQYF. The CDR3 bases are TGCAGCGTTGACAGCCCGAGCACAGATACGCAGTATTTT.

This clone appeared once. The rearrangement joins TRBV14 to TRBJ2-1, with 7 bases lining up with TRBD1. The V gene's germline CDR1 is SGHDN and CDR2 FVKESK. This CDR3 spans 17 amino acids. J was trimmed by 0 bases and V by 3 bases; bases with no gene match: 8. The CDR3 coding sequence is TGTGCCAGCAGCCAGTCCCAGGGGGTAAGCTCCTACAATGAGCAGTTCTTC. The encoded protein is CASSQSQGVSSYNEQFF. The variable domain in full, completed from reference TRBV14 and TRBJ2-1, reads EAGVTQFPSHSVIEKGQTVTLRCDPISGHDNLYWYRRVMGKEIKFLLHFVKESKQDESGMPNNRFLAERTGGTYSTLKVQPAELEDSGVYFCASSQSQGVSSYNEQFFGPGTRLTVL.

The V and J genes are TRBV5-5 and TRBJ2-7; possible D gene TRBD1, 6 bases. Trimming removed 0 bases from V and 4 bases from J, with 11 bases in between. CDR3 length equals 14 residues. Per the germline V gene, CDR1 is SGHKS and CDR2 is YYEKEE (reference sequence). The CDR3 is CASSLVDRGYEQYF. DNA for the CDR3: TGTGCCAGCAGCTTGGTGGATAGGGGGTACGAGCAGTACTTC. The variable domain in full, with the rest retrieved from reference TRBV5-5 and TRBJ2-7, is DAGVTQSPTHLIKTRGQQVTLRCSPISGHKSVSWYQQVLGQGPQFIFQYYEKEERGRGNFPDRFSARQFPNYSSELNVNALLLGDSALYLCASSLVDRGYEQYFGPGTRLTVT.

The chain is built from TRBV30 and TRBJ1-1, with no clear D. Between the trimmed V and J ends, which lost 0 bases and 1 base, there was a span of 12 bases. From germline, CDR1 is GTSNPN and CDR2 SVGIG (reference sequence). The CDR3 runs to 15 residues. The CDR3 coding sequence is TGTGCCTGGAGTGTAGGCAGGATTGGGAACACTGAAGCTTTCTTT. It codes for CAWSVGRIGNTEAFF.

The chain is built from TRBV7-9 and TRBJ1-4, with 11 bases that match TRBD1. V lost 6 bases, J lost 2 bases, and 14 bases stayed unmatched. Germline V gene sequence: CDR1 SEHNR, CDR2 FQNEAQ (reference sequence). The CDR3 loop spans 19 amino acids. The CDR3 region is CASSSTGTGGSRTNEKLFF. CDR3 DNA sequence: TGTGCCAGCAGTTCTACCGGGACAGGGGGAAGTCGGACTAATGAAAAACTGTTTTTT.

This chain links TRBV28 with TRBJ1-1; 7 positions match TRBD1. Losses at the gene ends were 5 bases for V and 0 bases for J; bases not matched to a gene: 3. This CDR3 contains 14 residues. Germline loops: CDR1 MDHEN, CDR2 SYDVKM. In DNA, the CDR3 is TGTGCCAGCAGTACAGGGGCCCTGAACACTGAAGCTTTCTTT. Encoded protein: CASSTGALNTEAFF. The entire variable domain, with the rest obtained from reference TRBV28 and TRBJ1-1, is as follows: DVKVTQSSRYLVKRTGEKVFLECVQDMDHENMFWYRQDPGLGLRLIYFSYDVKMKEKGDIPEGYSVSREKKERFSLILESASTNQTSMYLCASSTGALNTEAFFGQGTRLTVV.

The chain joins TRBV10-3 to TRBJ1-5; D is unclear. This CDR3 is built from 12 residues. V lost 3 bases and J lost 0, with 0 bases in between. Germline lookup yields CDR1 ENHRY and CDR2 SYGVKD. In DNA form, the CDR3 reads TGTGCCATCAGTGATAGCAATCAGCCCCAGCATTTT. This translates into CAISDSNQPQHF.

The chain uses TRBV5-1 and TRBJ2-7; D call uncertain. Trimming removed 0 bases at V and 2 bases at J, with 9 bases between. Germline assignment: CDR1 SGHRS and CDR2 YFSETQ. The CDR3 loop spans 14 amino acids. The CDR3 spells CASSLGVSTYEQYF. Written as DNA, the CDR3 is TGCGCCAGCAGCTTGGGAGTCAGTACCTACGAGCAGTACTTC.

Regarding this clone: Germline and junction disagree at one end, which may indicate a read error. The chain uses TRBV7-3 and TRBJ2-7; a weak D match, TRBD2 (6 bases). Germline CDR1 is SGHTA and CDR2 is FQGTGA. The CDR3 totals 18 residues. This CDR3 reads CASSLKAGGLVNSYEQYF. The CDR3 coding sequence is TGTGCCAGCAGTTTAAAGGCCGGAGGGTTAGTGAACTCCTACGAGCAGTACTTC.

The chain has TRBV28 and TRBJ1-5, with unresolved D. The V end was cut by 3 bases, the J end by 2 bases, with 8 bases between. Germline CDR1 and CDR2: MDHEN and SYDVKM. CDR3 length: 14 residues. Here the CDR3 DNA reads TGTGCCAGCAGTTTGAGTCGGGGCAATCAGCCCCAGCATTTT. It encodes CASSLSRGNQPQHF.

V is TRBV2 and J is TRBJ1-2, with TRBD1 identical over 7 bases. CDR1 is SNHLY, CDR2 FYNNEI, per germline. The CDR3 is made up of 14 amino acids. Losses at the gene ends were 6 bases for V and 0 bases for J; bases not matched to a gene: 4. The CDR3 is CASRRQGANYGYTF. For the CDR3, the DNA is TGTGCCAGCAGGCGACAGGGAGCTAACTATGGCTACACCTTC.

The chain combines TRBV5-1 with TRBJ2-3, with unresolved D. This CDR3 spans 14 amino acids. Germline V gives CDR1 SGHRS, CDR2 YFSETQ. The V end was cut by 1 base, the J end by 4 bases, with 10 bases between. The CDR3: CASSLRLGPDTQYF. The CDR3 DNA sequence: TGCGCCAGCAGCTTGCGACTCGGGCCAGATACGCAGTATTTT.

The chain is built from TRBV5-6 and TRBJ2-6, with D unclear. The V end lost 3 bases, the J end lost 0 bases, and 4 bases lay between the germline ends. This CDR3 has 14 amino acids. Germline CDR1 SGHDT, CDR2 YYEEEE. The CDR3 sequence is CASSWGSGANVLTF. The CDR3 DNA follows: TGTGCCAGCAGCTGGGGCTCTGGGGCCAACGTCCTGACTTTC. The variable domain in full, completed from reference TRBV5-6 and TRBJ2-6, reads DAGVTQSPTHLIKTRGQQVTLRCSPKSGHDTVSWYQQALGQGPQFIFQYYEEEERQRGNFPDRFSGHQFPNYSSELNVNALLLGDSALYLCASSWGSGANVLTFGAGSRLTVL.

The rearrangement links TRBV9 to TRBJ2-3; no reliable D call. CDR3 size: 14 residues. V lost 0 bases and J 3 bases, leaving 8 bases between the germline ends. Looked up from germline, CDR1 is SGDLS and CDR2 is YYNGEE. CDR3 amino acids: CASSVDPSTDTQYF. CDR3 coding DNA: TGTGCCAGCAGCGTAGACCCAAGTACAGATACGCAGTATTTT.

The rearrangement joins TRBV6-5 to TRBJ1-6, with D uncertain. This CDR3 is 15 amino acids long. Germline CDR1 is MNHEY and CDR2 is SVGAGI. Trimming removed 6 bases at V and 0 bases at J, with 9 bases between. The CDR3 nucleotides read TGTGCCAGCAGCCCTCAGAGCTCCTATAATTCACCCCTCCACTTT. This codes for CASSPQSSYNSPLHF.

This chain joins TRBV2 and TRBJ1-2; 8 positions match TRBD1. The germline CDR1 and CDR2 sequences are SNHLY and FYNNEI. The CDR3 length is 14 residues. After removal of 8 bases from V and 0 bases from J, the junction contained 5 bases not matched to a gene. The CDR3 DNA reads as TGTGCCAGCGGGGAGGACAGGGCTAACTATGGCTACACCTTC. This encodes CASGEDRANYGYTF.

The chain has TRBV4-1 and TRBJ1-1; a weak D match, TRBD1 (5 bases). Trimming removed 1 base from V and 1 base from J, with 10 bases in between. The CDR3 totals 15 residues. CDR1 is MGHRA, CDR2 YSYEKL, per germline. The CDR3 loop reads CASSQGRTPNTEAFF. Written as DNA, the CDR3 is TGCGCCAGCAGCCAAGGGCGGACACCGAACACTGAAGCTTTCTTT.

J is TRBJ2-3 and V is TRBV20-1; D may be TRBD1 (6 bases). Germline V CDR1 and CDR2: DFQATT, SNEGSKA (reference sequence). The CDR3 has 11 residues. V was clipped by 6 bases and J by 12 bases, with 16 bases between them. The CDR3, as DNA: TGCAGTGCCTGGGACACTTCCCCCCAGTATTTT. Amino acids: CSAWDTSPQYF.

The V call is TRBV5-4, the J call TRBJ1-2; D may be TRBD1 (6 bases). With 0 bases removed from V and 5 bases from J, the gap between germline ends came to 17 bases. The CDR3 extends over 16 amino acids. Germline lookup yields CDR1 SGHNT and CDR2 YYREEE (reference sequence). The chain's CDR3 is CASSLAGGARNYGYTF. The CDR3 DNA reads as TGTGCCAGCAGCTTGGCCGGGGGCGCGAGGAATTATGGCTACACCTTC.

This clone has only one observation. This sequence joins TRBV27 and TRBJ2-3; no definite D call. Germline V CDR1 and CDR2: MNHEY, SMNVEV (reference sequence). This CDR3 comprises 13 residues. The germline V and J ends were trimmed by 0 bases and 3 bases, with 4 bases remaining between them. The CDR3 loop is CASSLSFTDTQYF. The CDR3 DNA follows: TGTGCCAGCAGTTTATCTTTTACAGATACGCAGTATTTT.

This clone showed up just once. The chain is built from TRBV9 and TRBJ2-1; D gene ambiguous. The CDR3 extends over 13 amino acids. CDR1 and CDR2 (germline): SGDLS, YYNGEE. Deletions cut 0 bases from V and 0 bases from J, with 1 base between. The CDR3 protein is CASSVASYNEQFF. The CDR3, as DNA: TGTGCCAGCAGCGTAGCCTCCTACAATGAGCAGTTCTTC.

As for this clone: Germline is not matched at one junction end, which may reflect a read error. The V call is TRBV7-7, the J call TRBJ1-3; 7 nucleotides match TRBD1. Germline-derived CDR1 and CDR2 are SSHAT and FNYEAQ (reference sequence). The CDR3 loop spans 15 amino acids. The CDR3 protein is CASSLEGGFGNTIYF. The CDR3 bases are TGTGCTAGCAGCCTCGAAGGGGGCTTTGGAAACACCATATATTTT.

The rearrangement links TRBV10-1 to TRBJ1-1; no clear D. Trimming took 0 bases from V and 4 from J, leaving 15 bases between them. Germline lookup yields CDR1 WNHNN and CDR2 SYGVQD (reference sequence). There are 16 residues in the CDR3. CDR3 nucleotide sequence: TGCGCCAGCAGTGAGTCTAGAGGGCGAAGGAGCACTGAAGCTTTCTTT. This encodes CASSESRGRRSTEAFF.